Below are 6 T cell receptor beta chains sequenced from a single sample in a study of shared clonotypes between healthy human individuals. Generated by immunoSEQ multiplex PCR, the TCRdb table keeps only in-frame clones and is missing some. The sample lists roughly 2,300,000 clones; less than 95% were seen once. The source material was naive CD4+ T cells from PBMCs. Sample subset: CD45RA+ positively selected. Receptor source: a man aged 18 to 29 in good health. Some clones in this sample may be carry-over from other donors' samples.

In the case of this clone: This specimen includes other DNA sequences encoding the same CDR3. The chain carries TRBV5-1 and TRBJ2-1, with D perhaps matching TRBD2 (5 bases). From germline, CDR1 is SGHRS and CDR2 YFSETQ. V gave up 0 bases and J gave up 6 bases, with 7 bases separating them. This CDR3 contains 13 residues. The CDR3 here is CASSLGAGNEQFF. CDR3 sequence (DNA): TGCGCCAGCAGCTTGGGGGCGGGCAATGAGCAGTTCTTC.

The V gene is TRBV6-6, the J gene TRBJ1-5; 7 bases match TRBD1. This CDR3 spans 16 amino acids. Germline-derived CDR1 and CDR2 are MNHNY and SVGAGI (reference sequence). Trimming took 7 bases from V and 0 from J; bases not matched to a gene: 9. CDR3 sequence: CASTEVQGDSNQPQHF. CDR3 nucleotides: TGTGCCAGCACCGAAGTCCAGGGGGATAGCAATCAGCCCCAGCATTTT.

The V gene is TRBV7-3, the J gene TRBJ2-2; tentatively, D is TRBD1 (5 bases). Germline loops: CDR1 SGHTA, CDR2 FQGTGA. With 5 bases removed from V and 8 bases from J, the gap between germline ends came to 9 bases. CDR3 length equals 12 residues. Here the CDR3 DNA reads TGTGCCAGCAGCCCTAGGGGTGGGGAGCTGTTTTTT. Amino acids: CASSPRGGELFF.

CDR3 protein: CASSSGLAYGYTF. For the CDR3, the DNA is TGTGCCAGCAGTTCAGGGTTAGCCTATGGCTACACCTTC. The chain joins TRBV28 to TRBJ1-2; possible D gene TRBD1, 5 bases. This CDR3 has 13 amino acids. Trimming left V 4 bases short and J 4 bases short, with 10 bases between. Germline V gene lookup returns CDR1 MDHEN and CDR2 SYDVKM.

The rearrangement uses TRBV11-1 and TRBJ2-1; D is uncertain. The CDR3 has 16 amino acids. Germline V gene sequence: CDR1 SGHAT, CDR2 FQDESV (reference sequence). V was pared by 5 bases and J by 0 bases, with 14 bases between. Here the CDR3 reads CASSKRTISSYNEQFF. Here the CDR3 DNA reads TGTGCCAGCAGCAAGCGAACGATAAGCTCCTACAATGAGCAGTTCTTC.

The chain links TRBV19 to TRBJ2-7; D is ambiguous. Germline CDR1 reads LNHDA; CDR2 reads SQIVND (reference sequence). The length of the CDR3 is 15 residues. The V end was cut by 2 bases, the J end by 3 bases, with 14 bases between. The CDR3 loop reads CASSITVMGYYEQYF. The CDR3 DNA follows: TGTGCCAGTAGTATAACAGTGATGGGTTACTACGAGCAGTACTTC. Supplemented by reference TRBV19 and TRBJ2-7, the full variable domain reads DGGITQSPKYLFRKEGQNVTLSCEQNLNHDAMYWYRQDPGQGLRLIYYSQIVNDFQKGDIAEGYSVSREKKESFPLTVTSAQKNPTAFYLCASSITVMGYYEQYFGPGTRLTVT.